Included here is one T cell receptor beta chain sequence, with context. Antigen unknown. cDNA synthesis used the whole RNA isolate, giving expressed TCRB sequences. Only in-frame clones appear in the TCRdb table, and some are missing; sequencing was by immunoSEQ multiplex PCR. The table has under 450,000 clones, over 11% seen once. This sample was taken from a study of beta chain features in type 1 diabetes. Every donor had blood drawn once into heparin, roughly 120 mL on average. V lost 1 base, J lost 5 bases, and 14 bases stayed unmatched. The CDR3 extends over 18 amino acids. Germline V gene sequence: CDR1 SGHTA, CDR2 FQGNSA. Notes on the study in general: Patients and controls would be equally affected if PCR favored shorter templates.

Material: naive CD4+ T cells from blood. The clonotype comes from a man younger than 40 in good health. V gene TRBV7-2 combines with J gene TRBJ2-5; 9 positions match TRBD2. Here the CDR3 DNA reads TGTGCCAGCAGCTTAGGGACTATTTGGCGGGAGGGCCGGGAGACCCAGTACTTC. The encoded protein is CASSLGTIWREGRETQYF.